This passage covers 24 T cell receptor beta chains from one sample sequenced in a study of shared clonotypes between healthy human individuals (dated by TCRdb to the early 2020s). The method behind the library was the immunoSEQ multiplex PCR assay. Held by TCRdb, this immuneACCESS table contains in-frame sequences only and omits some clones. Under half of the omission traces to an unresolved V gene where checked; the cause of the rest is unknown. The table for this sample lists some 2,500,000 clones; 93% of them were counted only once. 0.36% of the sample lies in the top ten. Material for sequencing was naive CD4+ T cells from PBMCs. The sample's cell subset or site label, in plain terms: CD45RA+ positively selected. The receptors were gathered from a man aged 18 to 29 in good health. Some clones in this sample may be carry-over from other donors' samples.

V usage is TRBV7-7 and J usage is TRBJ1-1; no reliable D call. V lost 5 bases and J 4 bases, leaving 17 bases between the germline ends. The CDR3 covers 15 residues. The germline gives CDR1 SSHAT, CDR2 FNYEAQ (reference sequence). CDR3 in amino acids: CASSPVYVNGTEAFF. CDR3 bases: TGTGCCAGCAGCCCAGTTTACGTAAATGGCACTGAAGCTTTCTTT.

The V and J genes are TRBV7-9 and TRBJ2-5, with 12 nucleotides matching TRBD2. V shed 2 bases, J shed 4 bases, and the junction held 5 bases outside the gene matches. CDR3 size: 16 residues. CDR1 is SEHNR and CDR2 is FQNEAQ in the germline V gene (reference sequence). The CDR3: CASSLLAGGERETQYF. CDR3 in DNA: TGTGCCAGCAGCTTACTAGCGGGAGGGGAACGAGAGACCCAGTACTTC. Complete variable domain (other parts from reference TRBV7-9 and TRBJ2-5): DTGVSQNPRHKITKRGQNVTFRCDPISEHNRLYWYRQTLGQGPEFLTYFQNEAQLEKSRLLSDRFSAERPKGSFSTLEIQRTEQGDSAMYLCASSLLAGGERETQYFGPGTRLLVL.

This chain links TRBV5-1 with TRBJ2-2, with 12 bases fitting TRBD2. Germline V gene data show CDR1 as SGHRS and CDR2 as YFSETQ. This CDR3 is 17 amino acids long. V lost 2 bases and J lost 3; bases outside the gene matches: 5. CDR3 amino acids: CASSFLAGGPHTGELFF. CDR3 nucleotide sequence: TGCGCCAGCAGCTTCCTAGCGGGAGGGCCGCACACCGGGGAGCTGTTTTTT. Filled out from reference TRBV5-1 and TRBJ2-2, the complete variable domain reads KAGVTQTPRYLIKTRGQQVTLSCSPISGHRSVSWYQQTPGQGLQFLFEYFSETQRNKGNFPGRFSGRQFSNSRSEMNVSTLELGDSALYLCASSFLAGGPHTGELFFGEGSRLTVL.

The CDR3 protein is CASRVQGARNEQFF. The CDR3 region has the DNA TGCGCCAGCAGGGTTCAGGGGGCGAGGAATGAGCAGTTCTTC. The rearrangement uses TRBV5-1 and TRBJ2-1, with 8 bases fitting TRBD1. CDR3 size: 14 residues. Germline assignment: CDR1 SGHRS and CDR2 YFSETQ. J lost 7 bases, V lost 5 bases, and 8 bases had no gene match. The full variable domain, rest sourced from reference TRBV5-1 and TRBJ2-1, is KAGVTQTPRYLIKTRGQQVTLSCSPISGHRSVSWYQQTPGQGLQFLFEYFSETQRNKGNFPGRFSGRQFSNSRSEMNVSTLELGDSALYLCASRVQGARNEQFFGPGTRLTVL.

The CDR3: CASRKAGHSNQPQHF. CDR3 nucleotides: TGTGCCAGCAGGAAAGCGGGCCATAGCAATCAGCCCCAGCATTTT. The chain combines TRBV6-5 with TRBJ1-5; D not certain. The CDR3 spans 15 residues. Germline V gene data show CDR1 as MNHEY and CDR2 as SVGAGI. V was shortened by 6 bases and J by 0 bases, with 12 bases between the two germline ends.

This chain uses TRBV6-6 with TRBJ2-7; 8 bases map to TRBD1. Trimming at V came to 4 bases and at J to 7 bases, leaving 9 bases not matched to a gene. CDR1 and CDR2 from the germline V gene are MNHNY and SVGAGI (reference sequence). The CDR3 spans 14 residues. The CDR3 DNA follows: TGTGCCAGCAGTTCGGGACAGGCTGTTCGAGAGCAGTACTTC. As protein: CASSSGQAVREQYF.

The chain recombines TRBV18 with TRBJ1-1, with D maybe TRBD1 (5 bases). The V end was cut by 1 base, the J end by 8 bases, with 11 bases between. Germline CDR1 and CDR2: KGHSH and LQKENI. CDR3 length equals 13 residues. The CDR3: CASSPRQGEEAFF. CDR3 in DNA: TGTGCCAGCTCACCACGGCAGGGAGAAGAAGCTTTCTTT.

V and J are TRBV6-1 and TRBJ2-7, with D hard to call. The germline V gene has CDR1 MNHNS and CDR2 SASEGT. Between the trimmed V and J ends, which lost 3 bases and 4 bases, there was a span of 13 bases. This CDR3 has 14 amino acids. CDR3 DNA sequence: TGTGCCAGCAGTGACCTGGTGGGAACGTACGAGCAGTACTTC. Its protein is CASSDLVGTYEQYF.

The genes are TRBV27 and TRBJ2-5; D call uncertain. The CDR3 runs 13 residues. Trimming pared 5 bases from V and 3 bases from J, leaving 10 bases between. Germline V gives CDR1 MNHEY, CDR2 SMNVEV (reference sequence). Here the CDR3 DNA reads TGTGCCAGCAGTACCGGGTTAGAAGAGACCCAGTACTTC. Its translation: CASSTGLEETQYF.

The chain recombines TRBV7-2 with TRBJ2-5; D is unresolved. The J call is uncertain, as TRBJ2-7 better fits the DNA end. The germline gives CDR1 SGHTA, CDR2 FQGNSA. CDR3 length: 12 amino acids. For the CDR3, the DNA is TGTGCCAGCAGCACGTCGACGCACGAGCAGTACTTC. It encodes CASSTSTHEQYF.

The V call is TRBV28, the J call TRBJ1-4, with D perhaps TRBD1 (5 bases). The V gene's germline CDR1 is MDHEN and CDR2 SYDVKM. The CDR3 loop spans 12 amino acids. The V end was cut by 8 bases, the J end by 10 bases, with 14 bases between. The CDR3 nucleotides read TGTGCCAGCGGGGGAGGTTTAGCAAAACTGTTTTTT. Translated: CASGGGLAKLFF.

V and J are TRBV5-1 and TRBJ2-2; no clear D. This CDR3 has 14 residues. Deletions cut 5 bases from V and 3 bases from J, with 11 bases between. Germline values: CDR1 SGHRS, CDR2 YFSETQ. The chain's CDR3 is CASSPDRHTGELFF. The CDR3 nucleotides are TGCGCCAGCAGTCCAGACCGACACACCGGGGAGCTGTTTTTT. The full variable domain, in which reference TRBV5-1 and TRBJ2-2 provide the parts outside the CDR3, is KAGVTQTPRYLIKTRGQQVTLSCSPISGHRSVSWYQQTPGQGLQFLFEYFSETQRNKGNFPGRFSGRQFSNSRSEMNVSTLELGDSALYLCASSPDRHTGELFFGEGSRLTVL.

The chain joins TRBV6-6 to TRBJ1-1, with 7 positions matching TRBD1. Germline V gene data show CDR1 as MNHNY and CDR2 as SVGAGI (reference sequence). CDR3 length equals 16 residues. Unmatched junction bases numbered 4, after V lost 0 bases and J lost 0 bases. For the CDR3, the DNA is TGTGCCAGCAGTTACTCACCGGGACAGTTGAACACTGAAGCTTTCTTT. It specifies CASSYSPGQLNTEAFF.

This clone was seen more than once but under ten times. The chain is built from TRBV18 and TRBJ1-1; D is possibly TRBD1 (5 bases). In germline, CDR1 is KGHSH, CDR2 LQKENI. CDR3 length equals 15 residues. Trimming pared 0 bases from V and 4 bases from J, leaving 12 bases between. This CDR3 reads CASSPPGYGGTEAFF. As DNA, the CDR3 is TGTGCCAGCTCACCACCAGGGTATGGGGGCACTGAAGCTTTCTTT.

For this clone: Distinct nucleotide sequences in the sample also encode this CDR3. This chain joins TRBV4-1 and TRBJ1-2; D unresolved. Trimming shortened V by 4 bases and J by 5 bases, and 11 bases separated the two germline ends. Germline V CDR1 and CDR2: MGHRA, YSYEKL. The CDR3 is 13 residues long. CDR3: CASSLRTDYGYTF. CDR3 DNA sequence: TGCGCCAGCAGCCTAAGGACGGATTATGGCTACACCTTC.

This chain joins TRBV5-1 and TRBJ2-1, with D maybe TRBD2 (6 bases). The germline V gene has CDR1 SGHRS and CDR2 YFSETQ. The CDR3 consists of 17 residues. Trimming removed 1 base from V and 3 bases from J, with 17 bases in between. CDR3 sequence reads: CASSLFGGLRDYNEQFF. CDR3 nucleotide sequence: TGCGCCAGCAGCTTGTTCGGCGGACTAAGGGACTACAATGAGCAGTTCTTC.

This sequence joins TRBV2 and TRBJ2-2; D is unclear. CDR3 length: 15 amino acids. CDR1 is SNHLY, CDR2 FYNNEI, per germline. V lost 8 bases to trimming and J lost 7 bases, with 20 bases between them. The CDR3 region is CASATLEALFGELFF. DNA for the CDR3: TGTGCCAGCGCAACTCTAGAGGCACTATTCGGGGAGCTGTTTTTT.

The rearrangement uses TRBV2 and TRBJ2-5, with D perhaps matching TRBD2 (5 bases). Between the trimmed V and J ends, which lost 3 bases and 4 bases, there was a span of 15 bases. Germline lookup yields CDR1 SNHLY and CDR2 FYNNEI. The CDR3 has 15 amino acids. The CDR3 here is CASSELRRSPETQYF. CDR3 coding DNA: TGTGCCAGCAGTGAGTTGCGGAGGTCCCCAGAGACCCAGTACTTC.

Of note for this clone: Additional DNA sequences in this sample encode the identical CDR3. The chain links TRBV19 to TRBJ2-7; the D gene is possibly TRBD1 (5 bases). This CDR3 has 14 amino acids. V was clipped by 8 bases and J by 1 base, with 15 bases between them. CDR1 and CDR2 from the germline V gene are LNHDA and SQIVND (reference sequence). CDR3 bases: TGTGCCAGTTCCCCGCAGGGTTCTTCCTACGAGCAGTACTTC. Amino acid sequence: CASSPQGSSYEQYF.

The V call is TRBV5-6, the J call TRBJ1-2, with 9 bases identical to TRBD1. J was trimmed by 2 bases and V by 2 bases; bases with no gene match: 13. Per germline, CDR1 SGHDT and CDR2 YYEEEE. This CDR3 has 18 residues. The CDR3, as DNA: TGTGCCAGCAGCTTATGGGACAGGGCGGCAGGGGTAAACTATGGCTACACCTTC. It codes for CASSLWDRAAGVNYGYTF.

This clone was counted only a few times. CDR3 loop: CAWSRDLGTEAFF. The CDR3 DNA sequence: TGTGCCTGGAGTAGGGACCTTGGCACTGAAGCTTTCTTT. The V call is TRBV30, the J call TRBJ1-1; D perhaps matches TRBD1 (5 bases). The V gene's germline CDR1 is GTSNPN and CDR2 SVGIG (reference sequence). Trimming shortened V by 2 bases and J by 4 bases, and 11 bases separated the two germline ends. This CDR3 spans 13 amino acids.

The genes are TRBV18 and TRBJ1-1; TRBD1 is a possible D gene (6 bases). Deletions cut 7 bases from V and 11 bases from J, with 17 bases between. The CDR3 length is 12 residues. In germline, CDR1 is KGHSH, CDR2 LQKENI. The CDR3 reads CASYPGQGIAFF. Written as DNA, the CDR3 is TGTGCCAGCTACCCCGGGCAGGGGATCGCTTTCTTT.

The chain has TRBV9 and TRBJ1-1; 7 bases fit TRBD1. The CDR3 spans 14 residues. Germline lookup yields CDR1 SGDLS and CDR2 YYNGEE. Germline trimming cut 4 bases from V and 8 bases from J; bases unmatched to any gene: 11. Written as DNA, the CDR3 is TGTGCCAGCAGCTTACATCCAGGGACAGAGGAAGCTTTCTTT. Its protein product is CASSLHPGTEEAFF.

The V gene is TRBV7-2, the J gene TRBJ2-7; 11 positions agree with TRBD2. V was clipped by 1 base and J by 2 bases; unmatched bases: 1. The germline V gene encodes CDR1 SGHTA and CDR2 FQGNSA. CDR3 length: 15 residues. CDR3 region: CASSLDSGRAYEQYF. CDR3 sequence (DNA): TGTGCCAGCAGCTTAGATAGCGGGAGGGCCTACGAGCAGTACTTC. The full variable domain, its missing parts supplied by reference TRBV7-2 and TRBJ2-7, is GAGVSQSPSNKVTEKGKDVELRCDPISGHTALYWYRQSLGQGLEFLIYFQGNSAPDKSGLPSDRFSAERTGGSVSTLTIQRTQQEDSAVYLCASSLDSGRAYEQYFGPGTRLTVT.